This T cell receptor beta chain was recorded in a study of blood T cells in healthy people across ages (dated by TCRdb to the mid-2010s). About the study as a whole: In model experiments, template switching captured about one uniquely barcoded TCR beta cDNA molecule for every two T cells. To track age-related changes in TCR beta repertoire diversity, the study relied on deep sequencing normalized with unique cDNA molecular identifiers. Donors were grouped into four age groups: young (average 16 years), middle-aged (39), aged (roughly 67) and long-lived (approximately 81). Donors of different ages were randomly distributed across sequencing lanes to avoid experimental bias. Two additional independent replicas of 1 million unique cDNA reads from the same blood draw were analyzed for two donors (one aged 18 to 30 and one aged 80 or older). The study at large found these results: Compared with the aged group, the long-lived group had more naive CD4+ T cells, fewer expanded clones and increased TCR diversity, a pattern suggesting age selection. Conclusive comparison of naive and antigen-experienced compartments was prevented by the profiling of bulk unsorted PBMCs. Observed TCR beta diversity correlated strongly with the percentage of naive T cells measured by flow cytometry. Estimates of total diversity from one million sequenced T cells were regarded as lower bounds and underestimates. Because donor CMV infection status was unknown, age-related changes in expanded clonotypes were potentially confounded. Observed TCR beta diversity per million T cells fell roughly linearly with age, and a significant reduction was already apparent by age about 43.

The donors were 40 or so Caucasian individuals from Russia, aged 6 to 90 years, who were systemically healthy. Each donor gave about 9.2 milliliters of peripheral blood, drawn into EDTA-treated Vacutainer tubes. Ficoll-Paque density-gradient centrifugation was used to isolate PBMCs, with at least 6.5 million obtained per sample. Total RNA, at least 6 micrograms per sample, was extracted from PBMCs with Trizol reagent. For every donor, flow cytometry on a PBMC aliquot measured the percentage of naive CD45RAhigh/CD27high T cells. Libraries were constructed by 5' RACE. The sequencing machine was an Illumina HiSeq 2500. A second roughly 6 to 12 cycle PCR used a sample-barcoded 5' primer and a J-beta primer mix. Each TCR beta cDNA molecule received a unique molecular identifier from a template-switch 5' adaptor carrying 12 random nucleotides. Each sample yielded at least 2.5 million CDR3-containing paired-end reads. First-strand cDNA synthesis was performed from all RNA using the Mint cDNA synthesis kit, with priming by a TRBC-specific oligonucleotide. Following uracil-DNA glycosylase treatment, a first 18-cycle PCR with universal primers M1SS and BC2_uni_R was performed on all cDNA. The study's processing was this. Normalization of each sample was performed by random selection of 1 million high-quality reads, each carrying a distinct molecular identifier. Reads sharing molecular identifiers were discarded rather than binned into consensus sequences. MiTCR, run with a Q25 quality threshold and the strictest error-elimination algorithm, handled CDR3 identification, clonotype clustering and error correction. Lower-bound total TCR beta diversity was estimated with a nonparametric unseen species model using Euler transformation. TCRdb handled the public reads itself, with Q25 trimming in fastp and clone calling in MiXCR, and kept productive beta chains. CDR3 protein duplicates are merged, each entry listing the most common genes and DNA. The V and J calls and clone size come from TCRdb's table, not from the authors' own analysis. The sample table shows 700,000 or so distinct CDR3 sequences, and about 24% are seen once. The leading ten clones occupy about 22% of the sample.

Turning to this clonotype: This receptor's antigen is unknown. No much larger clonotype is one base removed from it; base qualities were not supplied.

Taken from the germline V gene, the CDR1 and CDR2 loops are SGHDT and YYEEEE. Germline trimming: 4 bases from V, 4 bases from J; junction bases outside gene matches: 15. Including the terminal cysteine and phenylalanine, the CDR3 comprises 17 residues. Here the CDR3 DNA is all that survives: 51 bases in frame from base 1. Sequenced: blood. The TCR comes from a man between 65 and 85 years old in good health. Recombination joined TRBV5-6 with TRBJ2-7, and TRBD2 matches 9 of the central bases. The DNA sequence is TGTGCCAGCAGCCAACGACTAGCGGTCATAACGGGTTACGAGCAGTACTTC. Protein translation: CASSQRLAVITGYEQYF. Where the CDR3 stops, the reference TRBV5-6 and TRBJ2-7 genes take over; the full variable domain is DAGVTQSPTHLIKTRGQQVTLRCSPKSGHDTVSWYQQALGQGPQFIFQYYEEEERQRGNFPDRFSGHQFPNYSSELNVNALLLGDSALYLCASSQRLAVITGYEQYFGPGTRLTVT.